Listed here is a single TCR beta chain. Its antigen is not identified. This sample was taken from a study of T cell repertoires in cytomegalovirus infection. As for the study in general: A matching HLA type, together with CMV infection, was signaled by public TCR beta signatures.

Trimming removed 2 bases at V and 3 bases at J, with 17 bases between. This CDR3 region has 16 residues. The V gene's germline CDR1 is SGHDT and CDR2 YYEEEE. General study points: HLA-C-restricted, CMV-specific TCR beta clonotypes were dominant ex vivo.

TCRdb analysed the reads with MiXCR anew, one entry per CDR3 protein. The data hold some 240,000 distinct CDR3 sequences, with more than 15% observed a single time. This receptor was obtained from a human donor in good health (CMV status not recorded). Some clones in this sample may be carry-over from other donors' samples. The sample was CD8+ T cells from PBMCs. The chain carries TRBV5-6 and TRBJ1-2; D is ambiguous. The CDR3 here is CASSLTSSWVYYGYTF. Here the CDR3 DNA reads TGTGCCAGCAGCTTAACGTCCTCGTGGGTCTACTATGGCTACACCTTC. Full variable domain (outside the CDR3, taken from reference TRBV5-6 and TRBJ1-2): DAGVTQSPTHLIKTRGQQVTLRCSPKSGHDTVSWYQQALGQGPQFIFQYYEEEERQRGNFPDRFSGHQFPNYSSELNVNALLLGDSALYLCASSLTSSWVYYGYTFGSGTRLTVV.